This T cell receptor beta chain was captured in a study of blood T cell repertoires in COVID-19. Study context: The samples span acute and convalescent COVID-19 from the United States, Italy and Spain. T cells, B-cell-depleted T cells, or PBMCs supplied cDNA or gDNA.

There are 16 residues in the CDR3. V lost 4 bases, J lost 9 bases, and 20 bases lay in between. The germline gives CDR1 SGHNT, CDR2 YYREEE (reference sequence). Original data processing: Amplification of reference gene primers provided the estimated nucleated cell counts. Produced via immunoSEQ multiplex PCR; TCRdb's table is partial and in-frame only. V and J calls and clone size are as listed in that table; D and trimming were resolved from the DNA. The profile shows 180,000 or so clones, roughly 88% of them singletons. Sequencing was performed on peripheral blood. The sequence derives from a woman aged 25 to 39 with acute or convalescent COVID-19. This chain links TRBV5-4 with TRBJ1-6, with D possibly matching TRBD1 (6 bases). The DNA of the CDR3 is TGTGCCAGCAGCCGCCGGGGCGGACAGACAATTTCACCCCTCCACTTT. This translates into CASSRRGGQTISPLHF.